This T cell receptor beta chain was captured by sequencing in a study of Graves' ophthalmopathy and Graves' hyperthyroidism. Across the study: The authors collected peripheral blood at initial diagnosis, before any treatment.

General study results and limits: As the model predicted ophthalmopathy progression, it achieved a sensitivity of 70% to 71% and a specificity of roughly 72%.

With 2 bases removed from V and 0 bases from J, the gap between germline ends came to 9 bases. Germline CDR1 is KGHDR and CDR2 is SFDVKD. This CDR3 region has 15 residues. This clonotype was seen at least ten times. The antigen remains undetermined. Amplified TCR beta CDR3 regions were obtained using RNA transcripts as template. Following a first-round RT-PCR that used HTBI primers, a second-round multiplex PCR was carried out. TCRdb called the multiplex PCR reads again in MiXCR, with one record for every CDR3 protein. Seen here are 300,000 to 350,000 distinct CDR3 sequences, 17% observed once, and the top ten hold roughly an eighth.

The chain carries TRBV24-1 and TRBJ2-5; TRBD1 might be the D (6 bases). The sample taken for sequencing was peripheral blood. The TCR comes from an adult man with Graves' ophthalmopathy. CDR3 DNA: TGTGCCACCAGTGATTCACAGGGTCACCAAGAGACCCAGTACTTC. Translating gives CATSDSQGHQETQYF.